These 23 T cell receptor beta chains came from one sample sequenced in a study of T cell responses to AZD1222 COVID-19 vaccine. Using immunoSEQ multiplex PCR, the repertoire was profiled, and TCRdb retains in-frame clones only, with some absent. Of fewer than 200,000 clones in the sample, approximately 92% are singletons; the top ten hold about 10%. The sample in question was peripheral blood, obtained on day 0 of AZD1222 vaccination. Receptor source: an adult in good health.

The chain recombines TRBV9 with TRBJ1-5; D call uncertain. The ends were cut back, 4 bases at V and 0 bases at J, with 11 bases in the middle. CDR1 and CDR2 from the germline V gene are SGDLS and YYNGEE. The CDR3 is made up of 15 amino acids. The CDR3 bases are TGTGCCAGCAGCCCCGACGGTTATAGCAATCAGCCCCAGCATTTT. Amino acids: CASSPDGYSNQPQHF.

The gene calls are TRBV27 and TRBJ2-5; TRBD1 matches at 7 bases. From germline, CDR1 is MNHEY and CDR2 SMNVEV (reference sequence). The V and J ends lost 6 bases and 5 bases, in that order; junction bases with no gene match: 9. This CDR3 comprises 14 residues. The CDR3 sequence is CASSPSDRLETQYF. CDR3 nucleotide sequence: TGTGCCAGCAGCCCATCGGACAGGTTGGAGACCCAGTACTTC.

This chain joins TRBV7-8 and TRBJ1-5, with D possibly being TRBD1 (5 bases). The CDR3 length is 16 residues. The germline gives CDR1 SGHVS, CDR2 FQNEAQ. Deletions cut 0 bases from V and 2 bases from J, with 11 bases between. The CDR3 protein is CASSLASTGGNQPQHF. The CDR3 region has the DNA TGTGCCAGCAGCTTAGCTTCCACGGGGGGCAATCAGCCCCAGCATTTT.

The rearrangement links TRBV7-9 to TRBJ2-7, with TRBD2 identical over 10 bases. CDR1 is SEHNR and CDR2 is FQNEAQ in the germline V gene (reference sequence). The CDR3 contains 16 residues. The V gene end was trimmed by 4 bases and the J gene end by 2 bases; junction bases not matched to a gene: 8. Written as DNA, the CDR3 is TGTGCCAGCAGCTCCTGGATAGCGGGAGGTACCTACGAGCAGTACTTC. Its translation: CASSSWIAGGTYEQYF.

This chain uses TRBV6-6 with TRBJ1-2; D perhaps matches TRBD1 (6 bases). This CDR3 region has 12 residues. With 4 bases removed from V and 8 bases from J, the gap between germline ends came to 11 bases. CDR1 and CDR2 (germline): MNHNY, SVGAGI (reference sequence). In nucleotides, the CDR3 is TGTGCCAGCAGTTTACACAGGGACGGCTACACCTTC. Encoded protein: CASSLHRDGYTF.

The chain is built from TRBV4-2 and TRBJ2-5; TRBD2 matches 13 bases. J lost 9 bases, V lost 2 bases, and 12 bases had no gene match. This CDR3 comprises 17 residues. Germline loops: CDR1 LGHNA, CDR2 YNFKEQ. DNA for the CDR3: TGTGCCAGCAGCCAACTGGAGTCCAGGACTAGCGGGAGCCCCCAGTACTTC. Residues: CASSQLESRTSGSPQYF.

The chain couples TRBV18 to TRBJ2-3; possibly TRBD2 for D (5 bases). V lost 3 bases to trimming and J lost 2 bases, with 27 bases between them. Germline CDR1 reads KGHSH; CDR2 reads LQKENI. This CDR3 region has 20 residues. This CDR3 is CASSPKSAWGKGVNTDTQYF. The CDR3, as DNA: TGTGCCAGCTCACCCAAATCGGCATGGGGAAAGGGAGTTAACACAGATACGCAGTATTTT. Variable domain in full (rest from reference TRBV18 and TRBJ2-3): NAGVMQNPRHLVRRRGQEARLRCSPMKGHSHVYWYRQLPEEGLKFMVYLQKENIIDESGMPKERFSAEFPKEGPSILRIQQVVRGDSAAYFCASSPKSAWGKGVNTDTQYFGPGTRLTVL.

J is TRBJ2-7 and V is TRBV24-1, with D possibly being TRBD2 (5 bases). Germline CDR1 is KGHDR and CDR2 is SFDVKD. CDR3 length: 14 amino acids. The V and J ends lost 3 bases and 6 bases respectively, with 14 bases between them. The CDR3 sequence: CATSDPRTSGEQYF. CDR3 coding DNA: TGTGCCACCAGTGATCCCCGGACGAGCGGCGAGCAGTACTTC.

The CDR3 loop is CASSVGRRPYGYTF. As DNA, the CDR3 is TGTGCCAGCAGCGTTGGACGGAGACCCTATGGCTACACCTTC. This chain connects TRBV9 to TRBJ1-2; D gene ambiguous. Trimming removed 2 bases at V and 4 bases at J, with 12 bases between. This CDR3 contains 14 residues. CDR1 and CDR2 (germline): SGDLS, YYNGEE. The full variable domain, completed using reference TRBV9 and TRBJ1-2, is DSGVTQTPKHLITATGQRVTLRCSPRSGDLSVYWYQQSLDQGLQFLIQYYNGEERAKGNILERFSAQQFPDLHSELNLSSLELGDSALYFCASSVGRRPYGYTFGSGTRLTVV.

This rearrangement joins TRBV29-1 to TRBJ2-7; D is uncertain. The V and J ends lost 6 bases and 0 bases respectively, with 18 bases between them. This CDR3 region has 15 residues. Germline CDR1 and CDR2: SQVTM and ANQGSEA. The CDR3 here is CSVPGRRTRSYEQYV. In DNA, the CDR3 is TGCAGCGTCCCCGGCAGGCGTACGCGCTCCTACGAGCAGTACGTC.

The J gene is TRBJ1-1, the V gene TRBV12-5; the D is unclear. Germline CDR1 and CDR2: LGHNT and FRNRAP. Trimming removed 1 base at V and 6 bases at J, with 15 bases between. CDR3 length: 15 residues. CDR3 amino acids: CASGLGGSRGPEAFF. The CDR3 bases are TGTGCTAGTGGTTTGGGGGGATCCCGAGGGCCTGAAGCTTTCTTT. Variable domain in full (rest from reference TRBV12-5 and TRBJ1-1): DARVTQTPRHKVTEMGQEVTMRCQPILGHNTVFWYRQTMMQGLELLAYFRNRAPLDDSGMPKDRFSAEMPDATLATLKIQPSEPRDSAVYFCASGLGGSRGPEAFFGQGTRLTVV.

This chain uses TRBV6-5 with TRBJ2-1; 9 bases match TRBD1. The CDR3 is 15 residues long. With V trimmed by 10 bases and J by 0 bases, 7 bases remained unmatched. The germline CDR1 and CDR2 sequences are MNHEY and SVGAGI. In DNA, the CDR3 is TGTGCCACCGGACAGGGGCTAAGCTCCTACAATGAGCAGTTCTTC. Its translation is CATGQGLSSYNEQFF.

The rearrangement links TRBV19 to TRBJ1-3, with D maybe TRBD1 (5 bases). This CDR3 has 17 residues. V was shortened by 7 bases and J by 7 bases, with 26 bases between the two germline ends. Germline CDR1 and CDR2: LNHDA and SQIVND (reference sequence). CDR3 sequence reads: CASTPKHSPLWGNTIYF. The CDR3 region has the DNA TGTGCCAGTACCCCTAAGCACAGTCCGCTCTGGGGCAACACCATATATTTT. Supplemented by reference TRBV19 and TRBJ1-3, the full variable domain reads DGGITQSPKYLFRKEGQNVTLSCEQNLNHDAMYWYRQDPGQGLRLIYYSQIVNDFQKGDIAEGYSVSREKKESFPLTVTSAQKNPTAFYLCASTPKHSPLWGNTIYFGEGSWLTVV.

This clone was counted only a few times. V and J are TRBV4-2 and TRBJ1-1, with 10 positions matching TRBD1. The germline gives CDR1 LGHNA, CDR2 YNFKEQ. This CDR3 is 16 amino acids long. V was pared by 1 base and J by 3 bases, with 5 bases of the junction left unmatched. CDR3 DNA: TGTGCCAGCAGCCAAGGGGGACAGGGGATTTACACTGAAGCTTTCTTT. Translated: CASSQGGQGIYTEAFF.

The J gene is TRBJ2-1, the V gene TRBV18; D remains ambiguous. The CDR3 consists of 15 residues. The V end lost 0 bases, the J end lost 3 bases, and 9 bases lay between the germline ends. From germline, CDR1 is KGHSH and CDR2 LQKENI. CDR3 region: CASSPPSVDYNEQFF. CDR3 DNA sequence: TGTGCCAGCTCACCACCTTCGGTGGACTACAATGAGCAGTTCTTC.

The chain has TRBV27 and TRBJ2-2; 9 nucleotides match TRBD1. CDR1 is MNHEY, CDR2 SMNVEV, per germline (reference sequence). Trimming cost V 6 bases and J 5 bases; bases outside gene matches: 7. The CDR3 contains 15 residues. The chain's CDR3 is CASSRQGVGTGELFF. DNA of the CDR3: TGTGCCAGCAGCCGACAGGGGGTGGGGACCGGGGAGCTGTTTTTT.

This sequence joins TRBV6-5 and TRBJ1-5; D might be TRBD1 (6 bases). Germline V gives CDR1 MNHEY, CDR2 SVGAGI. V was clipped by 2 bases and J by 7 bases, with 12 bases between them. The CDR3 covers 14 residues. The CDR3 here is CASSYGVRGQPQHF. The CDR3 nucleotides read TGTGCCAGCAGTTACGGCGTCAGGGGCCAGCCCCAGCATTTT.

The chain links TRBV27 to TRBJ2-7, with a tentative D call TRBD1 (5 bases). Per germline, CDR1 MNHEY and CDR2 SMNVEV (reference sequence). The CDR3 spans 13 residues. V was clipped by 5 bases and J by 0 bases, with 8 bases between them. The CDR3 is CASSIQGSYEQYF. The CDR3 DNA follows: TGTGCCAGCAGTATTCAGGGCTCCTACGAGCAGTACTTC.

The chain has TRBV15 and TRBJ2-7, with TRBD2 matching 11 bases. V was clipped by 5 bases and J by 6 bases; unmatched bases: 6. The germline gives CDR1 LNHNV, CDR2 YYDKDF (reference sequence). CDR3 size: 14 residues. CDR3 DNA sequence: TGTGCCACCAGCGATCCGGGACTAGCGGTCGAGCAGTACGTC. It yields the protein CATSDPGLAVEQYV.

The V call is TRBV27, the J call TRBJ2-2, with a weak D call TRBD1 (6 bases). CDR1 and CDR2 from the germline V gene are MNHEY and SMNVEV (reference sequence). V gave up 6 bases and J gave up 4 bases, with 9 bases separating them. The CDR3 covers 13 residues. The CDR3 protein is CASRLGGTGELFF. CDR3 nucleotides: TGTGCCAGCAGGTTAGGGGGCACCGGGGAGCTGTTTTTT.

The rearrangement joins TRBV24-1 to TRBJ1-1; no firm D call. This CDR3 spans 13 amino acids. The ends were cut back, 10 bases at V and 1 base at J, with 12 bases in the middle. Germline V gene lookup returns CDR1 KGHDR and CDR2 SFDVKD. In DNA form, the CDR3 reads TGTGCCACTCACCCCAGCGCGAACACTGAAGCTTTCTTT. As protein: CATHPSANTEAFF.

The genes are TRBV6-1 and TRBJ1-1, with D possibly TRBD1 on 5 matching bases. The CDR3 spans 15 residues. Trimming stripped 0 bases from V and 9 bases from J, with 17 bases between. Germline V gives CDR1 MNHNS, CDR2 SASEGT. CDR3 sequence reads: CASSEAAGPLAKAFF. As DNA, the CDR3 is TGTGCCAGCAGTGAAGCTGCGGGGCCCCTCGCTAAAGCTTTCTTT.

The chain employs TRBV28 and TRBJ1-2; TRBD1 matches at 7 bases. Germline V gene sequence: CDR1 MDHEN, CDR2 SYDVKM. The CDR3 consists of 15 residues. With V trimmed by 5 bases and J by 0 bases, 6 bases remained unmatched. The CDR3 protein is CASSAPGGANYGYTF. The CDR3 region has the DNA TGTGCCAGCAGTGCTCCAGGGGGAGCTAACTATGGCTACACCTTC.